One and the same sample provided the 5 T cell receptor beta chains below, sequenced in a study of CD8+ T cells in alopecia areata. As to treatment: oral pan-JAK inhibitor, 5-10 mg twice daily. RNA extraction was followed by reverse transcription into cDNA, which acted as the sequencing template. Method: immunoSEQ multiplex PCR; TCRdb's copy keeps in-frame clones and lacks some. This sample has about 94,000 clones; around 71% occur once, and the top ten carry around a sixth. Material: CD8+ T cells sorted from blood, obtained around week 42, from a patient treated with tofacitinib. The receptor source for this set is a human donor with alopecia areata.

The CDR3 region has the DNA TGTGCCAGCAGTGAAAATGGAGGGGAGCTGTTTTTT. It is translated as CASSENGGELFF. The rearrangement uses TRBV25-1 and TRBJ2-2; D remains unclear. Per the germline V gene, CDR1 is MGHDK and CDR2 is SYGVNS. The CDR3 runs 12 residues. Between the trimmed V and J ends, which lost 2 bases and 8 bases, there was a span of 6 bases.

The chain is built from TRBV28 and TRBJ2-2; 9 bases match TRBD1. From germline, CDR1 is MDHEN and CDR2 SYDVKM. The CDR3 is 15 amino acids. Trimming removed 5 bases from V and 4 bases from J; junction bases left unmatched: 5. This CDR3 reads CASSTQGASTGELFF. The CDR3 nucleotides are TGTGCCAGCAGTACACAGGGGGCTTCCACCGGGGAGCTGTTTTTT.

The chain joins TRBV21-1 to TRBJ2-5; TRBD1 reflects the table's D call only, with no check against the DNA. TRBV21-1 is tagged as a pseudogene. This CDR3 region has 15 residues. CDR3 sequence: CASSRNSKETETQYF. In DNA, the CDR3 is TGTGCCAGCAGCAGAAACAGTAAGGAAACGGAGACCCAGTACTTC.

V and J are TRBV7-9 and TRBJ1-4; a possible D gene is TRBD1 (5 bases). This CDR3 is built from 14 residues. Per germline, CDR1 SEHNR and CDR2 FQNEAQ (reference sequence). V gave up 5 bases and J gave up 8 bases, with 15 bases separating them. CDR3 protein: CASSLDTHGEKLFF. The DNA of the CDR3 is TGTGCCAGCAGCCTGGACACCCACGGGGAAAAACTGTTTTTT.

J is TRBJ1-1 and V is TRBV27; D is ambiguous. This CDR3 is 12 amino acids long. The germline V and J ends were trimmed by 6 bases and 0 bases, with 5 bases remaining between them. Germline loops: CDR1 MNHEY, CDR2 SMNVEV (reference sequence). The DNA for the CDR3 is TGTGCCAGCAGGGCGATGAACACTGAAGCTTTCTTT. Its protein is CASRAMNTEAFF.